Shown below are 23 T cell receptor beta chains from a single sample sequenced in a study of beta chain features in type 1 diabetes. General observations from the study: For Type 1 diabetes patients, all four CD4+ subsets carried TCRB CDR3s that were moderately but significantly shorter.

These receptors' antigens are unknown. Expressed TCRB transcripts were sequenced after all isolated RNA was converted to cDNA. Sequenced by immunoSEQ multiplex PCR; TCRdb stores in-frame clones only, minus some. The sample holds around 250,000 clones, roughly 25% seen once. The sequenced sample consisted of naive CD4+ T cells from blood. These receptors came from a woman in her 30s with type 1 diabetes.

The table lists this clone with a few counts. The chain links TRBV7-2 to TRBJ2-1; 8 bases map to TRBD1. V was clipped by 4 bases and J by 1 base; unmatched bases: 3. The CDR3 contains 15 residues. The germline gives CDR1 SGHTA, CDR2 FQGNSA. DNA of the CDR3: TGTGCCAGCAGCTACCAGGGGGCTTCCTACAATGAGCAGTTCTTC. Translated, it gives CASSYQGASYNEQFF.

The chain has TRBV18 and TRBJ2-1; 7 nucleotides match TRBD2. The V segment lost 0 bases and the J segment 9 bases; nucleotides outside the gene matches: 8. The CDR3 spans 15 residues. Germline values: CDR1 KGHSH, CDR2 LQKENI. The CDR3 here is CASSPPLAEEFEQFF. The CDR3, as DNA: TGTGCCAGCTCACCACCGCTAGCGGAGGAATTTGAGCAGTTCTTC. Based on the CDR3 plus reference TRBV18 and TRBJ2-1, the full variable domain is NAGVMQNPRHLVRRRGQEARLRCSPMKGHSHVYWYRQLPEEGLKFMVYLQKENIIDESGMPKERFSAEFPKEGPSILRIQQVVRGDSAAYFCASSPPLAEEFEQFFGPGTRLTVL.

There are a few counts of this clone. The chain uses TRBV5-1 and TRBJ2-1; a weak D match, TRBD2 (5 bases). The CDR3 sequence is 15 residues long. The V and J ends lost 1 base and 0 bases respectively, with 8 bases between them. The germline V gene encodes CDR1 SGHRS and CDR2 YFSETQ. CDR3 bases: TGCGCCAGCAGCTTGATACTAGGCTCCTACAATGAGCAGTTCTTC. Protein sequence: CASSLILGSYNEQFF.

V and J are TRBV27 and TRBJ2-7, with D perhaps matching TRBD2 (6 bases). Trimming shortened V by 8 bases and J by 2 bases, and 13 bases separated the two germline ends. This CDR3 contains 13 residues. Germline V gene sequence: CDR1 MNHEY, CDR2 SMNVEV (reference sequence). The CDR3 region is CASATLAAYEQYF. CDR3 nucleotide sequence: TGTGCCAGCGCGACGTTAGCGGCCTACGAGCAGTACTTC.

With regard to this clone: This same CDR3 is encoded by further DNA sequences in the sample. This chain joins TRBV30 and TRBJ1-5, with D unresolved. V shed 0 bases and J shed 4 bases, with 7 bases lying between them. CDR1 is GTSNPN, CDR2 SVGIG, per germline (reference sequence). The CDR3 length is 13 residues. CDR3 sequence: CAWSVRGNQPQHF. The DNA for the CDR3 is TGTGCCTGGAGTGTACGCGGGAATCAGCCCCAGCATTTT.

J is TRBJ2-7 and V is TRBV11-2, with 9 bases that match TRBD1. The CDR3 is 17 amino acids. V trimming: 2 bases; J trimming: 1 base; junction bases outside the gene matches: 9. Germline CDR1 is SGHAT and CDR2 is FQNNGV. CDR3: CASSLRRDRVGSYEQYF. CDR3 DNA: TGTGCCAGCAGCTTACGTCGGGACAGGGTGGGGTCCTACGAGCAGTACTTC.

This clone was detected a few times. The chain joins TRBV13 to TRBJ2-4, with TRBD2 as a possible D gene (5 bases). The CDR3 has 12 amino acids. The V and J ends lost 5 bases and 5 bases respectively, with 7 bases between them. The germline V gene has CDR1 PRHDT and CDR2 FYEKMQ (reference sequence). CDR3 DNA sequence: TGTGCCAGCAGCCAACTAGAAAACATTCAGTACTTC. Translating gives CASSQLENIQYF.

This clone was observed a few times. The gene calls are TRBV25-1 and TRBJ2-2; 9 nucleotides match TRBD1. The germline gives CDR1 MGHDK, CDR2 SYGVNS. CDR3 size: 14 residues. V lost 7 bases and J lost 4; bases outside the gene matches: 4. In nucleotides, the CDR3 is TGTGCCAGCACGGGGACAGGGTTCACCGGGGAGCTGTTTTTT. It specifies CASTGTGFTGELFF.

The gene calls are TRBV30 and TRBJ1-1; D gene ambiguous. This CDR3 comprises 11 residues. Germline-derived CDR1 and CDR2 are GTSNPN and SVGIG (reference sequence). The V end was cut by 2 bases, the J end by 5 bases, with 6 bases between. CDR3 in amino acids: CAWSLWTEAFF. CDR3 DNA: TGTGCCTGGAGTCTATGGACTGAAGCTTTCTTT.

This clone appeared a few times. The chain has TRBV5-1 and TRBJ2-1, with D unresolved. The CDR3 extends over 16 amino acids. Germline CDR1 and CDR2: SGHRS and YFSETQ. The V and J ends lost 0 bases and 0 bases respectively, with 10 bases between them. CDR3 sequence (DNA): TGCGCCAGCAGCTTGGAAGCGTCGAGCTCCTACAATGAGCAGTTCTTC. The encoded protein is CASSLEASSSYNEQFF.

The rearrangement links TRBV6-6 to TRBJ2-1, with a possible D match to TRBD1 (5 bases). The germline CDR1 and CDR2 sequences are MNHNY and SVGAGI (reference sequence). The CDR3 sequence is 13 residues long. V was clipped by 4 bases and J by 8 bases, with 12 bases between them. The CDR3 DNA follows: TGTGCCAGCAGTTCCCCTAGGGGCGATGAGCAGTTCTTC. Amino acid sequence: CASSSPRGDEQFF.

This clone was detected only a few times. The rearrangement uses TRBV6-4 and TRBJ2-3; D is perhaps TRBD1 (5 bases). CDR3 size: 15 residues. Germline CDR1 MRHNA, CDR2 SNTAGT. Trimming shortened V by 6 bases and J by 0 bases, and 13 bases separated the two germline ends. The CDR3 here is CASRVTGPSTDTQYF. Written as DNA, the CDR3 is TGTGCCAGCAGGGTAACAGGACCTAGCACAGATACGCAGTATTTT.

In its sample, this clone was seen a few times. The chain has TRBV29-1 and TRBJ2-5, with TRBD1 as a possible D gene (6 bases). CDR1 and CDR2 from the germline V gene are SQVTM and ANQGSEA. The CDR3 length is 11 residues. V was pared by 5 bases and J by 5 bases, with 9 bases between. The CDR3 sequence: CSVMRGETQYF. CDR3 nucleotide sequence: TGCAGCGTTATGAGGGGGGAGACCCAGTACTTC.

The V and J genes are TRBV5-1 and TRBJ2-1; the match to TRBD2 covers 11 bases. This CDR3 is 16 amino acids long. V gave up 0 bases and J gave up 6 bases; unmatched junction bases: 5. Germline V gene lookup returns CDR1 SGHRS and CDR2 YFSETQ. This chain's CDR3 is CASSLDGTSGINEQFF. CDR3 in DNA: TGCGCCAGCAGCTTGGATGGGACTAGCGGAATCAATGAGCAGTTCTTC. Based on the CDR3 plus reference TRBV5-1 and TRBJ2-1, the full variable domain is KAGVTQTPRYLIKTRGQQVTLSCSPISGHRSVSWYQQTPGQGLQFLFEYFSETQRNKGNFPGRFSGRQFSNSRSEMNVSTLELGDSALYLCASSLDGTSGINEQFFGPGTRLTVL.

This chain links TRBV30 with TRBJ2-7; 8 nucleotides match TRBD1. After removal of 6 bases from V and 4 bases from J, the junction contained 8 bases not matched to a gene. The CDR3 spans 13 residues. The germline CDR1 and CDR2 sequences are GTSNPN and SVGIG (reference sequence). The CDR3 nucleotides read TGTGCCTGTGGACAGGGTTCCCCTTACGAGCAGTACTTC. Protein: CACGQGSPYEQYF.

The genes are TRBV10-3 and TRBJ2-7; 9 nucleotides line up with TRBD1. V lost 6 bases, J lost 1 base, and 7 bases stayed unmatched. The germline V gene has CDR1 ENHRY and CDR2 SYGVKD. CDR3 length equals 15 residues. CDR3 sequence: CAIRAGTGLSYEQYF. For the CDR3, the DNA is TGTGCCATCAGGGCCGGGACAGGGTTATCCTACGAGCAGTACTTC.

This chain joins TRBV7-8 and TRBJ2-1; 12 bases match TRBD2. Germline lookup yields CDR1 SGHVS and CDR2 FQNEAQ. This CDR3 contains 17 residues. The V and J ends lost 5 bases and 7 bases, in that order; junction bases with no gene match: 12. CDR3 coding DNA: TGTGCCAGCAGCCCACACCCGTTTCTAGCGGGAGGGAATGAGCAGTTCTTC. Protein product: CASSPHPFLAGGNEQFF.

The chain is built from TRBV6-5 and TRBJ2-7, with a tentative D call TRBD2 (5 bases). The CDR3 sequence is 14 residues long. From germline, CDR1 is MNHEY and CDR2 SVGAGI. Trimming took 0 bases from V and 3 from J, leaving 9 bases between them. CDR3 amino acids: CASSYSTEDYEQYF. As DNA, the CDR3 is TGTGCCAGCAGTTACTCGACGGAGGACTACGAGCAGTACTTC.

The V and J genes are TRBV5-6 and TRBJ1-5; 9 nucleotides agree with TRBD1. The CDR3 has 16 amino acids. The V segment lost 2 bases and the J segment 6 bases; nucleotides outside the gene matches: 9. Looked up from germline, CDR1 is SGHDT and CDR2 is YYEEEE. CDR3 protein: CASSFGIGTGSQPQHF. The CDR3 DNA reads TGTGCCAGCAGCTTCGGAATCGGGACAGGGAGTCAGCCCCAGCATTTT.

This clone was recorded a few times. The chain carries TRBV6-6 and TRBJ1-5; tentative D call: TRBD1 (5 bases). The CDR3 extends over 13 amino acids. Trimming pared 7 bases from V and 8 bases from J, leaving 15 bases between. Germline-derived CDR1 and CDR2 are MNHNY and SVGAGI (reference sequence). CDR3 bases: TGTGCCAGCACGCGGACGGCGGGGGAGCCCCAGCATTTT. Translated, it gives CASTRTAGEPQHF.

The chain recombines TRBV6-1 with TRBJ2-5; 8 nucleotides agree with TRBD1. Per the germline V gene, CDR1 is MNHNS and CDR2 is SASEGT. This CDR3 is built from 13 residues. After removal of 5 bases from V and 4 bases from J, the junction contained 3 bases not matched to a gene. Written as DNA, the CDR3 is TGTGCCAGCAGTCTGACAGGGGTAGAGACCCAGTACTTC. It translates to CASSLTGVETQYF.

The chain joins TRBV18 to TRBJ2-7; possible D gene TRBD2, 6 bases. The CDR3 is 15 residues long. Germline V CDR1 and CDR2: KGHSH, LQKENI. V was cut by 4 bases and J by 2 bases, with 15 bases left in between. The CDR3 bases are TGTGCCAGCTCACGGGGAGGACCCCTGGCCTACGAGCAGTACTTC. It encodes CASSRGGPLAYEQYF.

The chain uses TRBV30 and TRBJ2-2, with 7 bases matching TRBD1. The V gene end was trimmed by 5 bases and the J gene end by 2 bases; junction bases not matched to a gene: 5. The CDR3 has 14 residues. Germline assignment: CDR1 GTSNPN and CDR2 SVGIG (reference sequence). CDR3 sequence reads: CAWCRDRNTGELFF. The DNA for the CDR3 is TGTGCCTGGTGTAGGGACAGAAACACCGGGGAGCTGTTTTTT.